The clone carrying this TCR beta chain was counted only a few times. This entry is derived from a study of blood T cell repertoires in COVID-19. Across the whole study: The United States, Italy and Spain provided the acute and convalescent COVID-19 samples. Sources were T cells, B-cell-depleted T cells, or PBMCs; the material itself was cDNA or gDNA.

As originally analysed: Cell counts per sample came from amplifying reference gene primers. The data were produced by immunoSEQ multiplex PCR, yet TCRdb's version contains in-frame clones alone and is incomplete. V, J and clone size are those of that table, while D and trimming were read from the DNA. Altogether 100,000 to 150,000 clones are present, around 80% being singletons, with the ten largest covering roughly a sixth. Seattle researchers signed up patients amid active infection and tracked them longitudinally. Germline trimming cut 3 bases from V and 6 bases from J; bases unmatched to any gene: 13. This CDR3 region has 16 residues. Germline loops: CDR1 KGHSH, CDR2 LQKENI.

This chain uses TRBV18 with TRBJ2-7; 8 bases map to TRBD1. Sequenced: peripheral blood. This TCR was recovered from a man aged 25 to 40 with COVID-19, enrolled during active disease. CDR3: CASSPQRLTGAIEQYF. In DNA form, the CDR3 reads TGTGCCAGCTCACCCCAACGGTTGACAGGGGCTATCGAGCAGTACTTC.